The rows below give T cell receptor beta chains drawn from one sample of a study of blood T cell repertoires in COVID-19. Measured with immunoSEQ multiplex PCR; TCRdb has only the in-frame clones, and not every one. This table has about 190,000 clones, around 82% appearing once. The sample was peripheral blood. These receptors originate from a woman older than 75 with active or convalescent COVID-19. CDR3s include the opening cysteine and the closing phenylalanine or tryptophan. D genes are given only for firm matches. Only some rows state a clone size, as once, few, many or a class for expanded clones.

CDR3,DNA,V,J,size,D
CASSLGWETSDTQYF,TGTGCCAGCAGTTTAGGGTGGGAGACCTCAGATACGCAGTATTTT,TRBV27,TRBJ2-3,NA,NA
CASVARPGEAFF,TGTGCCAGCGTCGCGCGGCCGGGGGAAGCTTTCTTT,TRBV28,TRBJ1-1,NA,NA
CASPGGRPAASGYTF,TGTGCCAGCCCAGGCGGGCGGCCGGCCGCTAGTGGCTACACCTTC,TRBV18,TRBJ1-2,NA,NA
CSASTDTHGYTF,TGCAGTGCTAGTACGGACACCCATGGCTACACCTTC,TRBV20-1,TRBJ1-2,NA,NA
CASRTSGSYEQYF,TGTGCCAGCCGGACTAGCGGGAGTTACGAGCAGTACTTC,TRBV21-1,TRBJ2-7,once,NA
CASSPFTGELFF,TGTGCCAGCAGTCCCTTCACCGGGGAGCTGTTTTTT,TRBV12-3/TRBV12-4,TRBJ2-2,NA,NA
CASSLNYPETQYF,TGTGCCAGCAGTTTAAACTACCCAGAGACCCAGTACTTC,TRBV28,TRBJ2-5,NA,NA
CASATGSYEQYF,TGTGCCAGCGCCACTGGGAGCTACGAGCAGTACTTC,TRBV2,TRBJ2-7,NA,NA
CSVGDRGLGYTF,TGCAGCGTTGGGGACAGGGGACTAGGCTACACCTTC,TRBV29-1,TRBJ1-2,NA,TRBD1
CASSPGGVTGFDEQFF,TGTGCCAGCAGTCCGGGCGGAGTGACAGGGTTCGATGAGCAGTTCTTC,TRBV28,TRBJ2-1,NA,TRBD1
CASSHGTLDSPLHF,TGTGCCAGCAGCCACGGGACACTTGACTCACCCCTCCACTTT,TRBV3-1/TRBV3-2,TRBJ1-6,few,NA
CASSLDRGGDTQYF,TGCGCCAGCAGCTTGGACAGGGGAGGAGATACGCAGTATTTT,TRBV5-1,TRBJ2-3,NA,NA
CASSPTRTGVNGYTF,TGTGCCAGCAGCCCCACCAGGACAGGGGTCAATGGCTACACCTTC,TRBV9,TRBJ1-2,NA,TRBD1
CASSLVGGRETQYF,TGTGCCAGCAGCTTGGTCGGGGGGAGAGAGACCCAGTACTTC,TRBV5-5,TRBJ2-5,NA,TRBD2
CASSLGYRGPSYEQYF,TGCGCCAGCAGCTTGGGGTACAGGGGACCCTCCTACGAGCAGTACTTC,TRBV5-1,TRBJ2-7,NA,TRBD1
CASSILGTGDEKLFF,TGTGCCAGTAGTATTCTGGGGACAGGGGATGAAAAACTGTTTTTT,TRBV19,TRBJ1-4,NA,TRBD1
CAISESSFRQVYGYTF,TGTGCCATCAGTGAGTCCTCGTTTAGACAGGTCTATGGCTACACCTTC,TRBV10-3,TRBJ1-2,NA,NA
CASSSQWTGGYEQYF,TGTGCCAGCAGCTCACAGTGGACAGGGGGCTACGAGCAGTACTTC,TRBV5-4,TRBJ2-7,NA,TRBD1
CASSSGRANYGYTF,TGTGCCAGTAGTTCGGGAAGGGCTAACTATGGCTACACCTTC,TRBV19,TRBJ1-2,NA,NA
CASSYSGTGELFF,TGCGCCAGCAGCTATAGCGGCACCGGGGAGCTGTTTTTT,TRBV5-1,TRBJ2-2,few,NA
CASSPDGGSSYEQYF,TGCGCCAGCAGCCCGGACGGGGGGTCATCCTACGAGCAGTACTTC,TRBV5-1,TRBJ2-7,NA,TRBD2
CSVVLGTRNSPLHF,TGCAGCGTTGTCTTGGGGACAAGGAATTCACCCCTCCACTTT,TRBV29-1,TRBJ1-6,NA,NA
CASSFDRGSTEAFF,TGCGCCAGCAGCTTTGACAGGGGTTCCACTGAAGCTTTCTTT,TRBV5-1,TRBJ1-1,NA,TRBD1
CASSQDNRGYGYTF,TGTGCCAGCAGCCAAGATAACAGGGGGTATGGCTACACCTTC,TRBV3-1/TRBV3-2,TRBJ1-2,NA,TRBD1
CASSWGLAMANTGELFF,TGTGCCAGCAGCTGGGGACTAGCGATGGCGAACACCGGGGAGCTGTTTTTT,TRBV7-8,TRBJ2-2,NA,TRBD2
CASSSGQGDTEAFF,TGTGCCAGCAGTTCCGGACAGGGGGACACTGAAGCTTTCTTT,TRBV6-6,TRBJ1-1,NA,TRBD1
CASSLAGNQPQHF,TGTGCCAGCAGCTTGGCAGGGAATCAGCCCCAGCATTTT,TRBV5-6,TRBJ1-5,NA,NA
CASSFIERGNGYTF,TGTGCCAGCAGCTTTATCGAAAGGGGCAATGGCTACACCTTC,TRBV7-9,TRBJ1-2,NA,NA
CASSISLASYEQYF,TGTGCCAGCAGCATATCTCTAGCGTCCTACGAGCAGTACTTC,TRBV7-2,TRBJ2-7,NA,NA
CASSVGGAAQNTGELFF,TGTGCCAGCAGCGTAGGAGGAGCGGCACAGAACACCGGGGAGCTGTTTTTT,TRBV9,TRBJ2-2,NA,NA
CASGSAATVEETQYF,TGCGCCAGTGGTAGCGCTGCCACGGTGGAAGAGACCCAGTACTTC,TRBV5-1,TRBJ2-5,NA,NA
CASSLPTGAGANVLTF,TGTGCCAGCAGCTTACCCACAGGGGCTGGGGCCAACGTCCTGACTTTC,TRBV11-2,TRBJ2-6,NA,TRBD1
CASSFRGFGTGASSVQETQYF,TGTGCCAGCAGTTTCCGGGGATTCGGGACAGGGGCTAGCTCCGTACAAGAGACCCAGTACTTC,TRBV27,TRBJ2-5,NA,TRBD1
CASSAGTAKMDTQYF,TGTGCCAGCAGTGCCGGGACTGCCAAAATGGATACGCAGTATTTT,TRBV6-4,TRBJ2-3,NA,NA
CATLNSYEQYF,TGTGCCACCCTAAACTCCTACGAGCAGTACTTC,TRBV10-3,TRBJ2-7,once,NA
CASSKYRGGMNTEAFF,TGTGCCAGCAGCAAATACAGGGGCGGCATGAACACTGAAGCTTTCTTT,TRBV3-1/TRBV3-2,TRBJ1-1,few,TRBD1
CASSLEAGRAFF,TGTGCCAGCAGCTTAGAGGCAGGGCGGGCTTTCTTT,TRBV7-9,TRBJ1-1,NA,NA
CASSPGGTMADEQFF,TGTGCCAGCAGTCCAGGGGGGACCATGGCCGATGAGCAGTTCTTC,TRBV27,TRBJ2-1,few,NA
CASSQDRVFTGELFF,TGCGCCAGCAGCCAAGATCGGGTTTTCACCGGGGAGCTGTTTTTT,TRBV4-1,TRBJ2-2,NA,NA
CASSLEVGTGFVGYTF,TGTGCCAGCAGTTTAGAGGTCGGGACAGGCTTCGTTGGCTACACCTTC,TRBV28,TRBJ1-2,NA,TRBD1
CASRSGTSGYF,TGTGCCAGCAGGTCCGGGACTAGCGGATACTTC,TRBV6-4,TRBJ2-4,NA,TRBD2
CASSFGTSGALSTDTQYF,TGTGCCAGCAGCTTTGGTACTAGCGGGGCCCTGAGTACAGATACGCAGTATTTT,TRBV11-2,TRBJ2-3,NA,TRBD2
CASSLSGTSVPYEQYF,TGTGCCAGCAGCTTATCCGGGACTAGCGTTCCCTACGAGCAGTACTTC,TRBV7-2,TRBJ2-7,NA,TRBD2
CSATRQGRQHF,TGCAGTGCCACAAGACAGGGTCGACAGCATTTT,TRBV20-1,TRBJ1-5,NA,TRBD1
CASRGTGYTEAFF,TGTGCCAGCAGGGGGACAGGGTACACTGAAGCTTTCTTT,TRBV7-9,TRBJ1-1,few,TRBD1
CASSEGAGFNTEAFF,TGTGCCAGCAGCGAGGGGGCGGGATTCAACACTGAAGCTTTCTTT,TRBV9,TRBJ1-1,NA,TRBD1
CASSTDRAYGYTF,TGTGCCAGCAGTACCGACAGGGCCTATGGCTACACCTTC,TRBV12-3/TRBV12-4,TRBJ1-2,NA,TRBD1
CASSVDRGQGGYTF,TGTGCCAGCAGCGTGGACAGGGGGCAAGGCGGCTACACCTTC,TRBV9,TRBJ1-2,NA,TRBD1
CASSRSEVDGYTF,TGTGCCAGCAGCCGTAGTGAGGTGGATGGCTACACCTTC,TRBV5-4,TRBJ1-2,NA,NA
CASSSDRGGDTEAFF,TGTGCCAGCAGCTCTGATAGGGGGGGGGACACTGAAGCTTTCTTT,TRBV7-2,TRBJ1-1,NA,NA
CASSFPGVPDTQYF,TGTGCCAGCAGCTTCCCAGGGGTCCCAGATACGCAGTATTTT,TRBV11-2,TRBJ2-3,once,NA
CASSQDRGQGVNQPQHF,TGTGCCAGCAGCCAAGACAGGGGACAGGGGGTTAATCAGCCCCAGCATTTT,TRBV4-2,TRBJ1-5,NA,TRBD1